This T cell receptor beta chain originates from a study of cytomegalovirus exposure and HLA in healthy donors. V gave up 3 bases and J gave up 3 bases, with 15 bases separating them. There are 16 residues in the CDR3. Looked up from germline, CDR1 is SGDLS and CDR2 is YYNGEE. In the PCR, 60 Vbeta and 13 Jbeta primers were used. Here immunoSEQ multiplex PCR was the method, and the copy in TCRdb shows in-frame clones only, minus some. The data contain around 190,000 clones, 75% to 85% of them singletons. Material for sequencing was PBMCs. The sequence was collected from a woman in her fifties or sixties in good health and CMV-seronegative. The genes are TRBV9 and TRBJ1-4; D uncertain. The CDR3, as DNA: TGTGCCAGCAGCGGCACCACGGGGTTTGCTAATGAAAAACTGTTTTTT. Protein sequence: CASSGTTGFANEKLFF.